This TCR beta chain was retrieved from a study of shared clonotypes between healthy human individuals. Repertoires were generated with immunoSEQ multiplex PCR, while TCRdb's copy carries only in-frame clones and drops some. This repertoire shows about 750,000 clones, roughly 92% found once; its top ten account for approximately 25%. CD45RO negativity and positive selection for CCR7 defined naive CD8 cells, a population that excluded terminally differentiated effector memory CD45RA+ cells. A remark on this clone: The same CDR3 also results from other DNA sequences found in this sample.

Losses at the gene ends were 3 bases for V and 0 bases for J; bases not matched to a gene: 3. Germline-derived CDR1 and CDR2 are SGHNT and YYREEE (reference sequence). The CDR3 length is 14 residues. The sample comprised naive CD8+ T cells sorted from blood. The chain combines TRBV5-4 with TRBJ2-7; 7 positions match TRBD2. The source of this sequence is a young man in good health. For the CDR3, the DNA is TGTGCCAGCAGCTGGGGGGGGAGCTCCTACGAGCAGTACTTC. Translating gives CASSWGGSSYEQYF.